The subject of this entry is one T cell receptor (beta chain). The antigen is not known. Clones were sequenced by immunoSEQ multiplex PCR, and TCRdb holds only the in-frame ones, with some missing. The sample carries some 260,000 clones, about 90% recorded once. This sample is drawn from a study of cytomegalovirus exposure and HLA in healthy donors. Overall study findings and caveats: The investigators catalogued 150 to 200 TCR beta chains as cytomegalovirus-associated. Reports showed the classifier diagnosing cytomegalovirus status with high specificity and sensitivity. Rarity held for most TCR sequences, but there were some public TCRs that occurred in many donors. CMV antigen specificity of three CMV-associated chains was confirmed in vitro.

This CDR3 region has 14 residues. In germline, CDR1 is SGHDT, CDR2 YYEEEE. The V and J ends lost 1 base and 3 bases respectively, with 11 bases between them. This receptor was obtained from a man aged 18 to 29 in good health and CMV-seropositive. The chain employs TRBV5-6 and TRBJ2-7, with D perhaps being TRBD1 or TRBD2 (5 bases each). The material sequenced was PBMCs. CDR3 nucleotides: TGTGCCAGCAGCTTGCGGGGCAGCTACTACGAGCAGTACTTC. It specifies CASSLRGSYYEQYF. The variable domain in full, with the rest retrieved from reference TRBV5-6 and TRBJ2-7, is DAGVTQSPTHLIKTRGQQVTLRCSPKSGHDTVSWYQQALGQGPQFIFQYYEEEERQRGNFPDRFSGHQFPNYSSELNVNALLLGDSALYLCASSLRGSYYEQYFGPGTRLTVT.